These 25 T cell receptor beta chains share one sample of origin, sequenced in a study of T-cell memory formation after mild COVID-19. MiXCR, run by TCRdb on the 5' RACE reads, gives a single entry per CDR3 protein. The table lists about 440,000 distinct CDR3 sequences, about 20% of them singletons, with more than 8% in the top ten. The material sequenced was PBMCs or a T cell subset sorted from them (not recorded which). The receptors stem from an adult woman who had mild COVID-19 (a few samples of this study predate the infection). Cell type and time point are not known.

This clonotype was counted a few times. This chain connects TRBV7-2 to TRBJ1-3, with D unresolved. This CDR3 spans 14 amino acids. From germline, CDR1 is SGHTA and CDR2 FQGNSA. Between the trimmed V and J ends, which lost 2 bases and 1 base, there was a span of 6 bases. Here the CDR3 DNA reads TGTGCCAGCAGCTTACAGGCATCTGGAAACACCATATATTTT. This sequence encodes CASSLQASGNTIYF.

This CDR3 reads CASSESGQKTGELFF. The CDR3 DNA follows: TGTGCCAGCAGTGAGAGCGGGCAGAAGACCGGGGAGCTGTTTTTT. This chain links TRBV2 with TRBJ2-2; D is perhaps TRBD2 (6 bases). Germline CDR1 is SNHLY and CDR2 is FYNNEI. Between the trimmed V and J ends, which lost 3 bases and 5 bases, there was a span of 13 bases. The CDR3 totals 15 residues.

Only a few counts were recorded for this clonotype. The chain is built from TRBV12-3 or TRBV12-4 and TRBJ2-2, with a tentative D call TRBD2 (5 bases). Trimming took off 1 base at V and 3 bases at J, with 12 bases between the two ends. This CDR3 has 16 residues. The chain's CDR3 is CASSLVDSEYTGELFF. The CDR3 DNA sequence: TGTGCCAGCAGTTTAGTGGATAGCGAATACACCGGGGAGCTGTTTTTT.

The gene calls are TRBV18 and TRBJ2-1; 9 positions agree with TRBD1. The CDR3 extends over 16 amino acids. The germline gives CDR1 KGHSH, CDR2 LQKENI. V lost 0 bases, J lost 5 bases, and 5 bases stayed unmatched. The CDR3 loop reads CASSPPPGQGNNEQFF. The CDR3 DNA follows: TGTGCCAGCTCACCACCCCCGGGACAGGGTAACAATGAGCAGTTCTTC.

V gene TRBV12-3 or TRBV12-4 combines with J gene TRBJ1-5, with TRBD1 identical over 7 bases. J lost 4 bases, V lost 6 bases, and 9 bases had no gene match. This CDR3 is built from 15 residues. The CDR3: CASRPGGGRNQPQHF. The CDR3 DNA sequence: TGTGCCAGCAGGCCAGGAGGGGGCAGGAATCAGCCCCAGCATTTT.

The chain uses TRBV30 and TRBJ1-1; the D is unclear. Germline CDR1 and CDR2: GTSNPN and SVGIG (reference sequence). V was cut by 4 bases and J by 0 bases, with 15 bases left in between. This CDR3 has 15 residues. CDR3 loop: CAWTRAGTMNTEAFF. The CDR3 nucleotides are TGTGCCTGGACCCGCGCAGGCACTATGAACACTGAAGCTTTCTTT.

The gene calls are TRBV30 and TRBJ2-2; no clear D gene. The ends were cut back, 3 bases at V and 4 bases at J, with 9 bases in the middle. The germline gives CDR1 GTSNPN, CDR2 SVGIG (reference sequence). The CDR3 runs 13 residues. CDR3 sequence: CAWRRPSTGELFF. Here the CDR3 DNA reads TGTGCCTGGAGAAGACCTTCCACCGGGGAGCTGTTTTTT.

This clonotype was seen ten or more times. The CDR3 DNA follows: TGTGCCAGCAGCCCCACGACATTAGTCGCGCAGTACTTC. Its translation: CASSPTTLVAQYF. V and J are TRBV7-2 and TRBJ2-7, with unresolved D. The CDR3 length is 13 residues. Germline V gives CDR1 SGHTA, CDR2 FQGNSA. The V end lost 5 bases, the J end lost 9 bases, and 17 bases lay between the germline ends.

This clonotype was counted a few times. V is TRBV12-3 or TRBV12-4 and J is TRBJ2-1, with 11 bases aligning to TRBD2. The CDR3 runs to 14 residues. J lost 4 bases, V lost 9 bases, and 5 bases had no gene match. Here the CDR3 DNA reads TGTGCCAGTCAGGGACTAGCGGTTTACAATGAGCAGTTCTTC. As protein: CASQGLAVYNEQFF.

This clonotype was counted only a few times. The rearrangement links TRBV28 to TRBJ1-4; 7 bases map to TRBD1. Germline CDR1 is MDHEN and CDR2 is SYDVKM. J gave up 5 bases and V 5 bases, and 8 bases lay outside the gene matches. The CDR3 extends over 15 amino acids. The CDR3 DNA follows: TGTGCCAGCAGTCCGCCGGGACAGCCGAATGAAAAACTGTTTTTT. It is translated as CASSPPGQPNEKLFF.

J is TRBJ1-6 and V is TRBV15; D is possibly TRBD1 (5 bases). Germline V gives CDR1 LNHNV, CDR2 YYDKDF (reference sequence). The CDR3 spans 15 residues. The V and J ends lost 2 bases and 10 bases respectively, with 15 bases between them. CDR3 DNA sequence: TGTGCCACCAGCAGACGCCCCGGGGGAGGATCACCCCTCCACTTT. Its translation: CATSRRPGGGSPLHF.

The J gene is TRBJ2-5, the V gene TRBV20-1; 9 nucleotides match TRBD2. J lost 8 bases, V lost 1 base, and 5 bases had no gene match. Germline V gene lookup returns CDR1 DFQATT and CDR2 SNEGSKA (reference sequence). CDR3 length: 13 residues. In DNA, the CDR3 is TGCAGTGCTAGAGGAGGTAGCGGGAGAACCCAGTACTTC. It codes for CSARGGSGRTQYF.

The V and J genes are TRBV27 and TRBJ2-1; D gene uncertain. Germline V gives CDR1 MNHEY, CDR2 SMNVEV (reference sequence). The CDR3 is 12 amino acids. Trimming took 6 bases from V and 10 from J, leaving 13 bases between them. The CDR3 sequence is CASSSSRIEQFF. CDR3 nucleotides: TGTGCCAGCAGCTCAAGTAGGATAGAGCAGTTCTTC.

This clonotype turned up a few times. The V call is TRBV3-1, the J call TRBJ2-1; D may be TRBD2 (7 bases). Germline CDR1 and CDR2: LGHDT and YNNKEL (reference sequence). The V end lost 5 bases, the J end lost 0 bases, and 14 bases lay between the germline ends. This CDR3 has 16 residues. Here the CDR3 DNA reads TGTGCCAGCAGCGTCGCGGGGGCCCTCTCCTACAATGAGCAGTTCTTC. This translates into CASSVAGALSYNEQFF.

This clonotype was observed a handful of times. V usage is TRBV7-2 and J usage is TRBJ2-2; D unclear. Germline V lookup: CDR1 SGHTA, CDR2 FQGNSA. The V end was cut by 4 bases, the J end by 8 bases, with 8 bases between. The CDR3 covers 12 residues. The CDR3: CASSSYRGELFF. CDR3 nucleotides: TGTGCCAGCAGCTCCTATCGGGGGGAGCTGTTTTTT.

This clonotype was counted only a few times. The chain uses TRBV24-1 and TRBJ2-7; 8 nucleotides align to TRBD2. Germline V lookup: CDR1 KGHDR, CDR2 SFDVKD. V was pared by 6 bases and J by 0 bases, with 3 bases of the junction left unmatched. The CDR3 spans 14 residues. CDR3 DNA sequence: TGTGCCACCAGTCCAGCGGGGGACTCCTACGAGCAGTACTTC. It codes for CATSPAGDSYEQYF.

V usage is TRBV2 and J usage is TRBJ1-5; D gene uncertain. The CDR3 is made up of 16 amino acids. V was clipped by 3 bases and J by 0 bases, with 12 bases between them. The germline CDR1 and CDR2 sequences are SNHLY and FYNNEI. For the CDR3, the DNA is TGTGCCAGCAGTGAGATATTGATCTATAGCAATCAGCCCCAGCATTTT. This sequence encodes CASSEILIYSNQPQHF. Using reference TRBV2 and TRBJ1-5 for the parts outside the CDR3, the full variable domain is EPEVTQTPSHQVTQMGQEVILRCVPISNHLYFYWYRQILGQKVEFLVSFYNNEISEKSEIFDDQFSVERPDGSNFTLKIRSTKLEDSAMYFCASSEILIYSNQPQHFGDGTRLSIL.

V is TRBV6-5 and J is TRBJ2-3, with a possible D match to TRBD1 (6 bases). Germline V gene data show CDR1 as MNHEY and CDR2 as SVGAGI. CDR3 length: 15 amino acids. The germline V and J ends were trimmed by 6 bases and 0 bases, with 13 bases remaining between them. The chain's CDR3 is CASREAGASTDTQYF. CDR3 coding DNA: TGTGCCAGCAGAGAGGCAGGGGCGAGCACAGATACGCAGTATTTT.

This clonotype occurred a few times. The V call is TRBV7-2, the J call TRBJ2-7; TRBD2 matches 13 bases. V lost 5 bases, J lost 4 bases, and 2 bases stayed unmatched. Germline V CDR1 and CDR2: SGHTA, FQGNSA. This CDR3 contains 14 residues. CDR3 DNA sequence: TGTGCCAGCAGCAAGACTAGCGGGAGGTACGAGCAGTACTTC. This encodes CASSKTSGRYEQYF.

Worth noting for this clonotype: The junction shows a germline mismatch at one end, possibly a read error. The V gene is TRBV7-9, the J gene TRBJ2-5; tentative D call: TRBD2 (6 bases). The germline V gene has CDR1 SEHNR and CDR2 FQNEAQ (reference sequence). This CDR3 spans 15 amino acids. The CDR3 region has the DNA TGTGCCAGCAGCTTAGTCGGGACTCAGGCGGAGACCCAGTGCTTC. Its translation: CASSLVGTQAETQCF.

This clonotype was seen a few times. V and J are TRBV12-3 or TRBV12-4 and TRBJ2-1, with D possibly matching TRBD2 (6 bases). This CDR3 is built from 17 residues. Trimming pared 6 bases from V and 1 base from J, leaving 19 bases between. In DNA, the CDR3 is TGTGCCAGCAGCTCACGCGGGGACTTTCGATCCTACAATGAGCAGTTCTTC. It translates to CASSSRGDFRSYNEQFF.

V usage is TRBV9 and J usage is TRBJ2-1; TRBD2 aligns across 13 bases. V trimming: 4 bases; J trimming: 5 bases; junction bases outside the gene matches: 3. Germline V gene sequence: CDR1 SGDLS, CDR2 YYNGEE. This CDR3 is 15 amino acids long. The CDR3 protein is CASSTSGRADNEQFF. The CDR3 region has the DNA TGTGCCAGCAGCACTAGCGGGAGGGCCGACAATGAGCAGTTCTTC.

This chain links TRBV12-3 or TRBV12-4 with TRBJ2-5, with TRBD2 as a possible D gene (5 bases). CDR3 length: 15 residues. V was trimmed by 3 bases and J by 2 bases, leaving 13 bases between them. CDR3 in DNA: TGTGCCAGCAGTTTGCCAGGCGGGCTACAAGAGACCCAGTACTTC. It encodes CASSLPGGLQETQYF.

The CDR3 region has the DNA TGTGCCAGCAGCCCCGGGACGGCTCCTCGAGCTAACTATGGCTACACCTTC. It yields the protein CASSPGTAPRANYGYTF. The V and J genes are TRBV9 and TRBJ1-2; TRBD1 is a possible D gene (5 bases). Trimming pared 4 bases from V and 0 bases from J, leaving 19 bases between. In germline, CDR1 is SGDLS, CDR2 YYNGEE. The CDR3 consists of 17 residues.

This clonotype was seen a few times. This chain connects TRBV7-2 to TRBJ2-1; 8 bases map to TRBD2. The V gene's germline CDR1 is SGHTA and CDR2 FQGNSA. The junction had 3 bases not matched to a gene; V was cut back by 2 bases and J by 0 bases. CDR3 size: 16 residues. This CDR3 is CASSLSGSFSYNEQFF. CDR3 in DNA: TGTGCCAGCAGCTTAAGCGGGAGCTTCTCCTACAATGAGCAGTTCTTC.